Following are 27 T cell receptor beta chains from one sample sequenced in a study of T cells in Graves' hyperthyroidism and ophthalmopathy. Amplified regions were TCR beta CDR3 sequences from RNA transcripts. TCR CDR3 underwent first-round RT-PCR with the HTBI primer set. TCRdb redid the calling of the multiplex PCR reads with MiXCR, one entry per CDR3 protein. The sample consists of under 650,000 distinct CDR3 sequences, roughly 15% of them appearing once. Sequencing used blood. The receptors here all came from a woman aged 25-40 years with Graves' hyperthyroidism.

This rearrangement joins TRBV29-1 to TRBJ1-3, with no clear D. Germline CDR1 SQVTM, CDR2 ANQGSEA. There are 15 residues in the CDR3. The V end was cut by 5 bases, the J end by 0 bases, with 14 bases between. The CDR3 loop is CSVPGRGTSGNTIYF. In DNA form, the CDR3 reads TGCAGCGTTCCAGGTCGGGGAACCTCTGGAAACACCATATATTTT.

This chain's CDR3 is CASSTPRQATNTEAFF. The DNA for the CDR3 is TGTGCCAGCAGCACCCCACGACAGGCTACGAACACTGAAGCTTTCTTT. The chain is built from TRBV5-6 and TRBJ1-1; perhaps TRBD1 as D (6 bases). V was clipped by 4 bases and J by 1 base, with 17 bases between them. CDR1 SGHDT and CDR2 YYEEEE come from the germline V gene. CDR3 length: 16 residues. The whole variable domain, remainder taken from reference TRBV5-6 and TRBJ1-1, is DAGVTQSPTHLIKTRGQQVTLRCSPKSGHDTVSWYQQALGQGPQFIFQYYEEEERQRGNFPDRFSGHQFPNYSSELNVNALLLGDSALYLCASSTPRQATNTEAFFGQGTRLTVV.

This clonotype was found many times. The chain joins TRBV7-3 to TRBJ1-3; no clear D gene. V shed 4 bases and J shed 4 bases, with 17 bases lying between them. The germline gives CDR1 SGHTA, CDR2 FQGTGA. The CDR3 length is 16 residues. The CDR3 here is CASSYPLSFPGNTIYF. In DNA form, the CDR3 reads TGTGCCAGCAGCTACCCCTTGTCCTTCCCGGGAAACACCATATATTTT.

This clonotype has a count of ten or more. V usage is TRBV28 and J usage is TRBJ2-1; a weak D match, TRBD2 (6 bases). The CDR3 sequence is 15 residues long. Germline-derived CDR1 and CDR2 are MDHEN and SYDVKM. Between the trimmed V and J ends, which lost 8 bases and 2 bases, there was a span of 16 bases. The CDR3 here is CASGELGRTYNEQFF. The CDR3 DNA reads TGTGCCAGCGGAGAGTTGGGGAGGACCTACAATGAGCAGTTCTTC.

To note about this clonotype: A much larger clone differs from this one at a single base, so this may be a read error. The rearrangement links TRBV12-3 or TRBV12-4 to TRBJ2-7; 8 bases align to TRBD2. The CDR3 loop spans 14 amino acids. V dropped 6 bases and J dropped 7; count of bases not matched to a gene: 11. In DNA, the CDR3 is TGTGCCAGCAGATCTGGGGCAGGGACTAGGGAGCAGTACTTC. Translating it yields CASRSGAGTREQYF.

This clonotype was detected ten times or more. J is TRBJ2-3 and V is TRBV7-2; weak D call: TRBD1 (5 bases). Germline V lookup: CDR1 SGHTA, CDR2 FQGNSA. This CDR3 has 13 residues. Trimming removed 3 bases from V and 4 bases from J, with 8 bases in between. CDR3 region: CASSFREADTQYF. The CDR3 DNA reads TGTGCCAGCAGCTTCAGGGAAGCAGATACGCAGTATTTT.

The chain recombines TRBV20-1 with TRBJ2-1, with 9 bases fitting TRBD2. Germline V gene sequence: CDR1 DFQATT, CDR2 SNEGSKA (reference sequence). V lost 6 bases to trimming and J lost 7 bases; unmatched junction nucleotides: 10. The CDR3 sequence is 14 residues long. CDR3 residues: CSAPLAGRGNEQFF. For the CDR3, the DNA is TGCAGTGCCCCCCTAGCGGGAAGGGGGAATGAGCAGTTCTTC.

The chain joins TRBV12-3 or TRBV12-4 to TRBJ2-6; 8 nucleotides match TRBD2. J lost 4 bases, V lost 5 bases, and 13 bases had no gene match. This CDR3 spans 18 amino acids. CDR3 nucleotide sequence: TGTGCCAGCAGTGCCGGGACTAGGGGTCGGGGGGGGGCCAACGTCCTGACTTTC. Its translation: CASSAGTRGRGGANVLTF.

This clonotype occurred a few times. The J gene is TRBJ2-7, the V gene TRBV27; D possibly corresponds to TRBD1 (6 bases). Germline V gene sequence: CDR1 MNHEY, CDR2 SMNVEV (reference sequence). Trimming took 2 bases from V and 0 from J, leaving 11 bases between them. The CDR3 has 15 amino acids. Here the CDR3 reads CASSLTGGGSYEQYF. In DNA form, the CDR3 reads TGTGCCAGCAGTTTAACTGGGGGCGGCTCCTACGAGCAGTACTTC.

This clonotype was picked up many times. The V and J genes are TRBV19 and TRBJ1-1; TRBD1 is a possible D gene (6 bases). Germline CDR1 LNHDA, CDR2 SQIVND (reference sequence). CDR3 size: 13 residues. Trimming pared 9 bases from V and 1 base from J, leaving 12 bases between. CDR3 DNA: TGTGCCAGCAGTTCCAGGGGGAACACTGAAGCTTTCTTT. It translates to CASSSRGNTEAFF.

The chain uses TRBV5-5 and TRBJ2-7; no clear D gene. Looked up from germline, CDR1 is SGHKS and CDR2 is YYEKEE (reference sequence). The CDR3 runs to 16 residues. The germline V and J ends were trimmed by 4 bases and 0 bases, with 17 bases remaining between them. This CDR3 reads CASSANPAQSSYEQYF. DNA for the CDR3: TGTGCCAGCAGCGCGAACCCGGCACAGAGCTCCTACGAGCAGTACTTC.

This clonotype has more than one count but fewer than ten. The chain couples TRBV3-1 to TRBJ2-7, with D hard to call. This CDR3 contains 12 residues. Trimming left V 3 bases short and J 5 bases short, with 8 bases between. Germline CDR1 and CDR2: LGHDT and YNNKEL (reference sequence). CDR3 amino acids: CASSQNSHEQYF. The CDR3, as DNA: TGTGCCAGCAGCCAGAATAGCCACGAGCAGTACTTC.

The count of this clonotype is one. The chain uses TRBV7-3 and TRBJ1-2; a weak D match, TRBD1 (6 bases). V was pared by 5 bases and J by 7 bases, with 14 bases between. The CDR3 totals 13 residues. CDR1 is SGHTA, CDR2 FQGTGA, per germline. The CDR3, as DNA: TGTGCCAGCAGCCGGGGGCAGGGTGGTGGCTACACCTTC. Amino acid sequence: CASSRGQGGGYTF. Full variable domain (rest looked up from reference TRBV7-3 and TRBJ1-2): GAGVSQTPSNKVTEKGKYVELRCDPISGHTALYWYRQSLGQGPEFLIYFQGTGAADDSGLPNDRFFAVRPEGSVSTLKIQRTERGDSAVYLCASSRGQGGGYTFGSGTRLTVV.

This clonotype was seen repeatedly, ten times or more. V and J are TRBV28 and TRBJ1-2; maybe TRBD1 (6 bases). CDR3 length: 16 amino acids. Looked up from germline, CDR1 is MDHEN and CDR2 is SYDVKM. Trimming removed 8 bases at V and 6 bases at J, with 25 bases between. CDR3 sequence: CASYPFMTGGADGYTF. The CDR3 bases are TGTGCCAGCTATCCATTCATGACAGGAGGGGCGGATGGCTACACCTTC.

This clonotype was seen a handful of times. The chain is built from TRBV7-2 and TRBJ1-1; TRBD1 might be the D (6 bases). Per the germline V gene, CDR1 is SGHTA and CDR2 is FQGNSA. The CDR3 consists of 12 residues. Trimming left V 5 bases short and J 8 bases short, with 12 bases between. The CDR3 protein is CASSQTGREAFF. For the CDR3, the DNA is TGTGCCAGCAGCCAAACAGGGCGGGAAGCTTTCTTT.

Ten or more counts support this clonotype. This sequence joins TRBV2 and TRBJ2-3, with TRBD1 as a possible D gene (7 bases). This CDR3 comprises 16 residues. Germline V gene data show CDR1 as SNHLY and CDR2 as FYNNEI. The V end was cut by 1 base, the J end by 3 bases, with 14 bases between. The CDR3 DNA sequence: TGTGCCAGCAGTGAAGTTTCGCCAGGGGGGACAGATACGCAGTATTTT. It codes for CASSEVSPGGTDTQYF.

This clonotype occurred a few times. This chain connects TRBV7-9 to TRBJ2-2, with D unresolved. Germline V gene data show CDR1 as SEHNR and CDR2 as FQNEAQ (reference sequence). V dropped 6 bases and J dropped 5 bases, with 10 bases sitting between them. This CDR3 has 13 residues. CDR3: CASRRWWTGELFF. DNA of the CDR3: TGTGCCAGCAGGCGCTGGTGGACCGGGGAGCTGTTTTTT.

This clonotype was detected ten times or more. The V and J genes are TRBV29-1 and TRBJ2-3; TRBD1 aligns across 10 bases. The germline gives CDR1 SQVTM, CDR2 ANQGSEA. The CDR3 extends over 16 amino acids. V was clipped by 0 bases and J by 5 bases; unmatched bases: 8. CDR3 in amino acids: CSVEDGGTGDLDTQYF. The DNA for the CDR3 is TGCAGCGTTGAAGATGGGGGGACAGGGGATCTAGATACGCAGTATTTT.

There are a few counts of this clonotype. The V and J genes are TRBV4-1 and TRBJ2-2; 8 bases match TRBD1. The CDR3 covers 15 residues. V shed 4 bases and J 6 bases; nucleotides not matched to a gene: 7. Germline V CDR1 and CDR2: MGHRA, YSYEKL. CDR3 in amino acids: CASSPPDRVPGELFF. The CDR3 region has the DNA TGCGCCAGCAGCCCGCCGGACAGGGTCCCCGGGGAGCTGTTTTTT.

V gene TRBV7-9 combines with J gene TRBJ2-1, with no clear D. Between the trimmed V and J ends, which lost 1 base and 3 bases, there was a span of 19 bases. The CDR3 has 18 residues. Germline CDR1 and CDR2: SEHNR and FQNEAQ (reference sequence). The CDR3 sequence: CASSLDTEEWSFYNEQFF. Here the CDR3 DNA reads TGTGCCAGCAGCTTAGATACAGAGGAGTGGTCCTTCTACAATGAGCAGTTCTTC.

Ten or more counts support this clonotype. The chain has TRBV5-1 and TRBJ2-3, with TRBD2 matching over 8 bases. Germline CDR1 is SGHRS and CDR2 is YFSETQ. The CDR3 totals 15 residues. V lost 4 bases and J lost 0; bases outside the gene matches: 4. CDR3 region: CASSKAGESTDTQYF. As DNA, the CDR3 is TGCGCCAGCAGCAAAGCGGGAGAGAGCACAGATACGCAGTATTTT.

Ten or more counts support this clonotype. The V call is TRBV28, the J call TRBJ1-3; a possible D gene is TRBD1 (5 bases). The CDR3 is 16 residues long. Looked up from germline, CDR1 is MDHEN and CDR2 is SYDVKM. Trimming took off 5 bases at V and 0 bases at J, with 14 bases between the two ends. Here the CDR3 DNA reads TGTGCCAGCAGTCGGGACCCTTCCCTCTCTGGAAACACCATATATTTT. This gives the protein CASSRDPSLSGNTIYF.

The rearrangement joins TRBV6-2 or TRBV6-3 to TRBJ2-7, with D unclear. V was shortened by 5 bases and J by 3 bases, with 11 bases between the two germline ends. The CDR3 loop spans 13 amino acids. CDR1 is MNHEY, CDR2 SVGEGT, per germline. The CDR3, as DNA: TGTGCCAGCAGTCGGGCCGCCAACTACGAGCAGTACTTC. It specifies CASSRAANYEQYF.

This clonotype has a count of ten or more. The V call is TRBV18, the J call TRBJ1-4; D gene unclear. Germline-derived CDR1 and CDR2 are KGHSH and LQKENI. The CDR3 loop spans 15 amino acids. Deletions cut 6 bases from V and 0 bases from J, with 11 bases between. The CDR3 DNA follows: TGTGCCAGCTCGCCAACCCAGGCAACTAATGAAAAACTGTTTTTT. Translating it yields CASSPTQATNEKLFF. The entire variable domain, with the rest obtained from reference TRBV18 and TRBJ1-4, is as follows: NAGVMQNPRHLVRRRGQEARLRCSPMKGHSHVYWYRQLPEEGLKFMVYLQKENIIDESGMPKERFSAEFPKEGPSILRIQQVVRGDSAAYFCASSPTQATNEKLFFGSGTQLSVL.

This clonotype was observed many times. The chain joins TRBV27 to TRBJ1-1; 11 bases align to TRBD1. The CDR3 has 14 residues. The V gene end was trimmed by 3 bases and the J gene end by 4 bases; junction bases not matched to a gene: 1. The germline V gene has CDR1 MNHEY and CDR2 SMNVEV (reference sequence). This chain's CDR3 is CASSFGQGATEAFF. DNA of the CDR3: TGTGCCAGCAGTTTTGGACAGGGGGCCACTGAAGCTTTCTTT.

Many counts were recorded for this clonotype. V gene TRBV7-9 combines with J gene TRBJ2-3; 8 bases fit TRBD2. Per the germline V gene, CDR1 is SEHNR and CDR2 is FQNEAQ (reference sequence). This CDR3 is 15 amino acids long. The V and J ends lost 5 bases and 4 bases, in that order; junction bases with no gene match: 8. CDR3 region: CASSPLAGSSDTQYF. The DNA for the CDR3 is TGTGCCAGCAGCCCATTAGCGGGATCGTCAGATACGCAGTATTTT.

This clonotype was seen repeatedly, ten times or more. This rearrangement joins TRBV12-3 or TRBV12-4 to TRBJ2-3; D is ambiguous. This CDR3 spans 14 amino acids. V shed 5 bases and J shed 2 bases, with 11 bases lying between them. Here the CDR3 DNA reads TGTGCCAGCAGTCCTCCTCATCACACAGATACGCAGTATTTT. It yields the protein CASSPPHHTDTQYF.